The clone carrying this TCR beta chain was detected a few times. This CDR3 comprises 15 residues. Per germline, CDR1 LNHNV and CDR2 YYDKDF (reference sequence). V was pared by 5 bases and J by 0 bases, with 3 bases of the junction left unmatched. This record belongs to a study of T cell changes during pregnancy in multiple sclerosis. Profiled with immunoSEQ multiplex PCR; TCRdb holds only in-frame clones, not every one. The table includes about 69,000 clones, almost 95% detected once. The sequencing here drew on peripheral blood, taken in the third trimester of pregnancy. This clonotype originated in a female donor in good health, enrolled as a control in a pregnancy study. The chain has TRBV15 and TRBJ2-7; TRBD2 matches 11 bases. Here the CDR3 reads CATSPTSGDSYEQYF. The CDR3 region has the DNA TGTGCCACCAGCCCGACTAGCGGGGACTCCTACGAGCAGTACTTC.